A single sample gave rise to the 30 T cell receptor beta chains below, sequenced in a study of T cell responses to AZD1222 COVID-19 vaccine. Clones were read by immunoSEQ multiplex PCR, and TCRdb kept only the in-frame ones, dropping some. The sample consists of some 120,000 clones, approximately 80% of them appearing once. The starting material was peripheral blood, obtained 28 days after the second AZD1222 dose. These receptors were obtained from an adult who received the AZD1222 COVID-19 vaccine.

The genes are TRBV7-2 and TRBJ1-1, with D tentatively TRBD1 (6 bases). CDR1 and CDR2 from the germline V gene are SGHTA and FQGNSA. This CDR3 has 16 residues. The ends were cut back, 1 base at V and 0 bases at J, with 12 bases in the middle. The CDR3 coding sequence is TGTGCCAGCAGCTTAGGCGACAGGTCCATGAACACTGAAGCTTTCTTT. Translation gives CASSLGDRSMNTEAFF.

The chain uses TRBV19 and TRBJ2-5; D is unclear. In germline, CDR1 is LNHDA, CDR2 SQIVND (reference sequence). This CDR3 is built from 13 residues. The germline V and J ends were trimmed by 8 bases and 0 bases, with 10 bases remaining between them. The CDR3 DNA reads TGTGCCAGTTCCCGCAGGCACCAAGAGACCCAGTACTTC. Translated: CASSRRHQETQYF. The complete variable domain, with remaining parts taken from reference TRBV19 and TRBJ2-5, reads DGGITQSPKYLFRKEGQNVTLSCEQNLNHDAMYWYRQDPGQGLRLIYYSQIVNDFQKGDIAEGYSVSREKKESFPLTVTSAQKNPTAFYLCASSRRHQETQYFGPGTRLLVL.

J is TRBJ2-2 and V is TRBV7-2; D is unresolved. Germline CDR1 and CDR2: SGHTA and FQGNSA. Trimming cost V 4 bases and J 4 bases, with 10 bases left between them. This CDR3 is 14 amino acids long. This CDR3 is CASSWAGATGELFF. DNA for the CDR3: TGTGCCAGCAGCTGGGCTGGTGCCACCGGGGAGCTGTTTTTT.

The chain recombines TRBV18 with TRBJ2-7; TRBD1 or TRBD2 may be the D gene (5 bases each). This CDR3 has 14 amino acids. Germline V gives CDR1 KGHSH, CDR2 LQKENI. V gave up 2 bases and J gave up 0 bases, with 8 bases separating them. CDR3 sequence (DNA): TGTGCCAGCTCACCAGGGGACGACTCCTACGAGCAGTACTTC. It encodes CASSPGDDSYEQYF.

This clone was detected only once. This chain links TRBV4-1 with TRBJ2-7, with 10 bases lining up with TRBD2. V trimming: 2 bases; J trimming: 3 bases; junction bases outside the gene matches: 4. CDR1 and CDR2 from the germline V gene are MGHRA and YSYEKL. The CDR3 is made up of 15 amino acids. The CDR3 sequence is CASSQSSGGLYEQYF. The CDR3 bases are TGCGCCAGCAGCCAAAGTAGCGGGGGGCTCTACGAGCAGTACTTC.

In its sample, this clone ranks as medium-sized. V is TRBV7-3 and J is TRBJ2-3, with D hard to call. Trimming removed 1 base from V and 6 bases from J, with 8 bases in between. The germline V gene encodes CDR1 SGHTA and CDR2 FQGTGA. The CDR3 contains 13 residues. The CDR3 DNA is TGTGCCAGCAGCTTAATAACAGCCGATACGCAGTATTTT. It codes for CASSLITADTQYF.

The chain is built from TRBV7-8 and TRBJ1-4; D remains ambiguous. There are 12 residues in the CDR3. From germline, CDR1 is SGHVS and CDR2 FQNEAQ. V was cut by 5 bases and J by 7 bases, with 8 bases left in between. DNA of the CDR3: TGTGCCAGCAGCCTCTCGGGTGAAAAACTGTTTTTT. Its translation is CASSLSGEKLFF.

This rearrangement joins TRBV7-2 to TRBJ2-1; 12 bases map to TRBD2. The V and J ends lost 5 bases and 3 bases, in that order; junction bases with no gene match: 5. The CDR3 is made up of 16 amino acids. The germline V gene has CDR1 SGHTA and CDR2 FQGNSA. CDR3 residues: CASSPSLAGGYNEQFF. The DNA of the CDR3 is TGTGCCAGCAGCCCCTCACTAGCGGGGGGCTACAATGAGCAGTTCTTC.

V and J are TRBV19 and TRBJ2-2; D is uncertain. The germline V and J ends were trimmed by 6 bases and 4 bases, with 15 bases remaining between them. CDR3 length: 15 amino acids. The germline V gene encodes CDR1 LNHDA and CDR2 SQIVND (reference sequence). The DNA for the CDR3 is TGTGCCAGTAGCCCTATAACGGATTTCACCGGGGAGCTGTTTTTT. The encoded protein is CASSPITDFTGELFF.

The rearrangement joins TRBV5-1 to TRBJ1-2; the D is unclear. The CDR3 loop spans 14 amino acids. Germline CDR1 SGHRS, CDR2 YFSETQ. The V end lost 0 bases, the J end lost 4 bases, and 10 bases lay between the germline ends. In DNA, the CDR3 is TGCGCCAGCAGCTTGGAGGTACCAGCCTATGGCTACACCTTC. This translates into CASSLEVPAYGYTF.

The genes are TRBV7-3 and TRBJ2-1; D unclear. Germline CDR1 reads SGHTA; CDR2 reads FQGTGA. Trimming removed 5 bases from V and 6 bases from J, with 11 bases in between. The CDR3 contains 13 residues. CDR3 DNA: TGTGCCAGCAGCGGGCCCTCTACCAATGAGCAGTTCTTC. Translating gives CASSGPSTNEQFF.

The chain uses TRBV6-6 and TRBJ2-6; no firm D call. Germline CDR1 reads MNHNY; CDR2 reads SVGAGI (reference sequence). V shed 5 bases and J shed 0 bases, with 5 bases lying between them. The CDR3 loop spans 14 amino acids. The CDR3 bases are TGTGCCAGCAGTCCGTCCTCTGGGGCCAACGTCCTGACTTTC. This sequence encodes CASSPSSGANVLTF.

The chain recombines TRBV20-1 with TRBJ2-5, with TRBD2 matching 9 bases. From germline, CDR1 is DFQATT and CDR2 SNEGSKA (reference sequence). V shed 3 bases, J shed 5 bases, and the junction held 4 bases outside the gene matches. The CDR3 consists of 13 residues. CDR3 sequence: CSASGLAWETQYF. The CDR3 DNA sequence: TGCAGTGCTAGTGGACTAGCGTGGGAGACCCAGTACTTC.

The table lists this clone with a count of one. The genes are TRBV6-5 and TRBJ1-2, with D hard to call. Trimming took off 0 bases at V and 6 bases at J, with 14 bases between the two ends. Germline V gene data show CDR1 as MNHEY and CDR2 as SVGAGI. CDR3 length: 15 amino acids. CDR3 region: CASSYSIFEEDGYTF. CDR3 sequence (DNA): TGTGCCAGCAGTTACTCGATCTTCGAGGAGGATGGCTACACCTTC.

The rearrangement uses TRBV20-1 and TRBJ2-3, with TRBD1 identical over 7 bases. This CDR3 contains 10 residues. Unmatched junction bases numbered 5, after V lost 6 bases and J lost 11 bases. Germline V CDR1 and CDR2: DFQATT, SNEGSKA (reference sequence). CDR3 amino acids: CSALRGLQYF. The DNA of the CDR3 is TGCAGTGCGCTCAGGGGGTTGCAGTATTTT.

The CDR3 nucleotides read TGTGCCAGCAGCTGGACTGGAGCCAAAAACATTCAGTACTTC. Translated, it gives CASSWTGAKNIQYF. The rearrangement joins TRBV3-1 (or the pseudogene TRBV3-2) to TRBJ2-4, with D tentatively TRBD2 (5 bases). Trimming removed 5 bases at V and 0 bases at J, with 8 bases between. The CDR3 is 14 amino acids. Germline V CDR1 and CDR2: LGHDT, YNNKEL (reference sequence).

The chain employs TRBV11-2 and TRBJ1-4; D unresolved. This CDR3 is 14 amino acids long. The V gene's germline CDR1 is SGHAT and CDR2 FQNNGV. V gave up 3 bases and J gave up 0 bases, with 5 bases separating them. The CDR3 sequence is CASSFGPTNEKLFF. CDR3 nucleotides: TGTGCCAGCAGCTTTGGTCCAACTAATGAAAAACTGTTTTTT.

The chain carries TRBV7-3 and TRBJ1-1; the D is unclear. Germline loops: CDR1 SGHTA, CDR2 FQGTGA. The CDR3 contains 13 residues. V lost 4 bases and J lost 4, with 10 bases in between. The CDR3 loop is CASSSGLVTEAFF. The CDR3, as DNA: TGTGCCAGCAGCTCGGGTTTGGTCACTGAAGCTTTCTTT. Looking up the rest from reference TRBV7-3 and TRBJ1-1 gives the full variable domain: GAGVSQTPSNKVTEKGKYVELRCDPISGHTALYWYRQSLGQGPEFLIYFQGTGAADDSGLPNDRFFAVRPEGSVSTLKIQRTERGDSAVYLCASSSGLVTEAFFGQGTRLTVV.

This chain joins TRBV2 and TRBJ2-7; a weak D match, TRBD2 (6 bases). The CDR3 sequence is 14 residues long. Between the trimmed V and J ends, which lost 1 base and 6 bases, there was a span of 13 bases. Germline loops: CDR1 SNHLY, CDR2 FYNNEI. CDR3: CASSEGGGTSEQYF. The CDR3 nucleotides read TGTGCCAGCAGTGAAGGCGGAGGGACCAGCGAGCAGTACTTC.

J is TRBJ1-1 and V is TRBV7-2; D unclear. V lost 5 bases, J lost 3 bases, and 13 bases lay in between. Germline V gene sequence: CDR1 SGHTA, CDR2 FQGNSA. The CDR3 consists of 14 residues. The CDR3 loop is CASSHGTIDTEAFF. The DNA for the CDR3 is TGTGCCAGCAGCCACGGAACGATTGACACTGAAGCTTTCTTT.

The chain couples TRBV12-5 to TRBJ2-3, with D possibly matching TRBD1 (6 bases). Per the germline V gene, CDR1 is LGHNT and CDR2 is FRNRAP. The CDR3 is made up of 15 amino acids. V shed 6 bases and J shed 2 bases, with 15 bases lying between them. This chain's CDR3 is CASGRGQLNTDTQYF. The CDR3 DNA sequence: TGTGCTAGTGGAAGAGGACAGTTGAACACAGATACGCAGTATTTT.

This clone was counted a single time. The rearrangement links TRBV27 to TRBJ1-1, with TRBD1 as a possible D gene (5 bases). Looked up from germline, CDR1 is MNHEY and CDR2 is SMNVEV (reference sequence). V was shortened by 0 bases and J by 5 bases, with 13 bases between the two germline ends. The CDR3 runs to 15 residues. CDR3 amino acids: CASSLSRDPNTEAFF. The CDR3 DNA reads TGTGCCAGCAGTTTATCCAGGGATCCGAATACTGAAGCTTTCTTT.

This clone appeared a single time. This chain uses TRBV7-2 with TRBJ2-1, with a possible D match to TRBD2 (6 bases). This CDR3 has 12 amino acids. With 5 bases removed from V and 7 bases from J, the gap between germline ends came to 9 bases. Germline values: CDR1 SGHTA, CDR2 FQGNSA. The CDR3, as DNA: TGTGCCAGCAGCACTGGGGGGAATGAGCAGTTCTTC. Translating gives CASSTGGNEQFF.

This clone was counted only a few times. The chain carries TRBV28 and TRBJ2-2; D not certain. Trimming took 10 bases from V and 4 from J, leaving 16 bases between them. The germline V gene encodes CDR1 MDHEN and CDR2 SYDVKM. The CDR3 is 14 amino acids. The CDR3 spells CATMNWASTGELFF. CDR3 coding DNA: TGTGCCACCATGAATTGGGCCTCCACCGGGGAGCTGTTTTTT.

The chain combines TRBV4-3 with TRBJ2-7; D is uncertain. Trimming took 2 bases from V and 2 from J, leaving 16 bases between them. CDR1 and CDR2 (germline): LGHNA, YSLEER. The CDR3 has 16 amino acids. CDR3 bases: TGCGCCAGCAGCCAATTACTCGGGCCGAAACCCTACGAGCAGTACTTC. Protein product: CASSQLLGPKPYEQYF.

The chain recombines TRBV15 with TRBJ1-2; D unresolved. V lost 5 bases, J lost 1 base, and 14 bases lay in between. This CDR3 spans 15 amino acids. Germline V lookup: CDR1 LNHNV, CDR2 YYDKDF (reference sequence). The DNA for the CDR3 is TGTGCCACCAGCGCGAGCGCAGGTGTTAACTATGGCTACACCTTC. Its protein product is CATSASAGVNYGYTF.

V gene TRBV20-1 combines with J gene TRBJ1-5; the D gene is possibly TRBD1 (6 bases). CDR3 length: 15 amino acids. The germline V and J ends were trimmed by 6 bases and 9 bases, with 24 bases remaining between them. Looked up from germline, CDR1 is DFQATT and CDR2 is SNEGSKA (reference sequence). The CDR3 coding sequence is TGCAGTGCCAGTCGGGATACGGCCAGGGGCTCGCCCCAGCATTTT. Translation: CSASRDTARGSPQHF.

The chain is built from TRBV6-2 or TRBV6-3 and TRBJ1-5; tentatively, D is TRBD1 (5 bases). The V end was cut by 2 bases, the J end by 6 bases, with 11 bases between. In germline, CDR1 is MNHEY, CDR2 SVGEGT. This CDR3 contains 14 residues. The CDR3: CASSYVQGSQPQHF. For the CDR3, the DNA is TGTGCCAGCAGTTACGTGCAGGGTAGTCAGCCCCAGCATTTT.

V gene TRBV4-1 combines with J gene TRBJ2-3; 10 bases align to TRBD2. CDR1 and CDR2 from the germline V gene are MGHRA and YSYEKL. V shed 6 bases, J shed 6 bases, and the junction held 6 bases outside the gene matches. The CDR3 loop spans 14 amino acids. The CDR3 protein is CASSPGTSDDTQYF. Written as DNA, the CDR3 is TGCGCCAGCAGTCCCGGGACTAGCGACGATACGCAGTATTTT.

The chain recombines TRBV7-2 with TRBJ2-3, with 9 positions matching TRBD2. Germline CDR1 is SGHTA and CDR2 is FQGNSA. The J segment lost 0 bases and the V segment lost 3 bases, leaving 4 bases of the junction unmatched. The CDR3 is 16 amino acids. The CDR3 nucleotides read TGTGCCAGCAGCTTCCTTAGCGGGGGTAGCACAGATACGCAGTATTTT. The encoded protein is CASSFLSGGSTDTQYF.